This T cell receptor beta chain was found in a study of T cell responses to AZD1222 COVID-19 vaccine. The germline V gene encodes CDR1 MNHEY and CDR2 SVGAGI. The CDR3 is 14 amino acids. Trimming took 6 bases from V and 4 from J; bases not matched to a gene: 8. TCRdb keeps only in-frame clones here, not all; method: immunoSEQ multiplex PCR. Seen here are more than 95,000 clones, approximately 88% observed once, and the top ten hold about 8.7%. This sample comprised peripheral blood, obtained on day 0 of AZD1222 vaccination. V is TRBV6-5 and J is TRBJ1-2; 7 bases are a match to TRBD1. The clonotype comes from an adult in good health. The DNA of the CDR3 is TGTGCCAGCAGCCGTGACAGGGCTCCCTATGGCTACACCTTC. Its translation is CASSRDRAPYGYTF.